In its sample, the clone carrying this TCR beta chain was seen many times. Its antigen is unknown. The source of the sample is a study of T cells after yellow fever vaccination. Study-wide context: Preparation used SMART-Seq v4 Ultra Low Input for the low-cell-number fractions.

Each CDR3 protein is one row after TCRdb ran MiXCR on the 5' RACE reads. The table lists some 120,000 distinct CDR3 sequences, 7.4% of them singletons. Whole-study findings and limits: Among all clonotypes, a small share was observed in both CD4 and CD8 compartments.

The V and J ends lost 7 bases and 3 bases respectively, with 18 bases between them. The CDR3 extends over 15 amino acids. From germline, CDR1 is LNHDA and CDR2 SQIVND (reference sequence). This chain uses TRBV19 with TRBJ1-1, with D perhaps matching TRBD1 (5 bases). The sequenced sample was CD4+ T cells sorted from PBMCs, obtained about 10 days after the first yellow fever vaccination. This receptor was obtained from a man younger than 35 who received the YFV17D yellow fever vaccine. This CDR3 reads CASTFNGRGDTEAFF. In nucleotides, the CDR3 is TGTGCCAGTACCTTTAACGGGAGGGGCGACACTGAAGCTTTCTTT.